This T cell receptor (beta chain) emerged from a study of blood T cell repertoires in COVID-19. Across the whole study: PBMCs, B-cell-depleted T cells, or T cells provided the cDNA or gDNA that made up the material.

In the study's own analysis: Using reference gene primer amplification, nucleated cell counts were estimated. Profiled with immunoSEQ multiplex PCR; TCRdb holds only in-frame clones, not every one. The V and J calls and the clone size are those of that table, but D and trimming were determined from the DNA. The sample contains about 40,000 clones, about nine tenths of which appear only once. The specimen sequenced was peripheral blood. The source of this sequence is a woman in her twenties or thirties in a cohort sampled during active COVID-19.

The CDR3: CASSPQGQNNSPLHF. CDR3 nucleotides: TGTGCCAGCTCACCACAAGGACAGAATAATTCACCCCTCCACTTT. The V gene is TRBV18, the J gene TRBJ1-6; a possible D gene is TRBD1 (6 bases). The CDR3 covers 15 residues. V dropped 1 base and J dropped 5 bases, with 9 bases sitting between them. Germline lookup yields CDR1 KGHSH and CDR2 LQKENI.